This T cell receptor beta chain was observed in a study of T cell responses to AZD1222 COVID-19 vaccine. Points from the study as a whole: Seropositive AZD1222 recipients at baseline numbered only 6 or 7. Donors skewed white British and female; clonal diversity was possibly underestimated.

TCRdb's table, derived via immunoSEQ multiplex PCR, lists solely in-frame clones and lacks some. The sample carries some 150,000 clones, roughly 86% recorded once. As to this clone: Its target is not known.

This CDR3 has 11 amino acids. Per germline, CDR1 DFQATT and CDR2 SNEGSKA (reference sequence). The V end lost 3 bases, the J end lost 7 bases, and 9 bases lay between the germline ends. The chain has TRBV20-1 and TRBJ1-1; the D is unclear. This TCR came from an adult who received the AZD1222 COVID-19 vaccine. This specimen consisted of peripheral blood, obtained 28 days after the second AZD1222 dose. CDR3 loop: CSASLGGEAFF. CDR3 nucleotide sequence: TGCAGTGCTAGTTTGGGAGGTGAAGCTTTCTTT.